Sequencing of this TCR beta chain was carried out in a study of regulatory T cells in long-lasting Graves disease. Study context: Recently diagnosed Graves' patients had received antithyroid drugs for under 3 months.

V lost 2 bases and J lost 11, with 15 bases in between. Germline V gene lookup returns CDR1 SGHTA and CDR2 FQGTGA. The CDR3 is made up of 13 amino acids. This clonotype was detected only a few times. Arm-PCR of CDR3 regions with iRepertoire HTBI primers generated TCR beta libraries. TCRdb reprocessed the multiplex PCR reads via MiXCR and lists one record per CDR3 protein. The profile shows roughly 420,000 distinct CDR3 sequences, roughly 17% of them singletons. This sample's time point: newly diagnosed GD, antithyroid drugs for less than 3 months. Extracted PBMC RNA gave rise to the TCR library. The data were also submitted as part of a second study, on T cells in Graves' hyperthyroidism and ophthalmopathy.

The sample here was peripheral blood mononuclear cells (PBMCs), taken at new diagnosis, from a patient treated with antithyroid drugs. The V call is TRBV7-3, the J call TRBJ1-1; TRBD1 is a possible D gene (6 bases). The receptor comes from a woman under 30 with Graves disease. The CDR3 DNA sequence: TGTGCCAGCAGCTTAGAAGACAGGAGTAAGGCTTTCTTT. This encodes CASSLEDRSKAFF.